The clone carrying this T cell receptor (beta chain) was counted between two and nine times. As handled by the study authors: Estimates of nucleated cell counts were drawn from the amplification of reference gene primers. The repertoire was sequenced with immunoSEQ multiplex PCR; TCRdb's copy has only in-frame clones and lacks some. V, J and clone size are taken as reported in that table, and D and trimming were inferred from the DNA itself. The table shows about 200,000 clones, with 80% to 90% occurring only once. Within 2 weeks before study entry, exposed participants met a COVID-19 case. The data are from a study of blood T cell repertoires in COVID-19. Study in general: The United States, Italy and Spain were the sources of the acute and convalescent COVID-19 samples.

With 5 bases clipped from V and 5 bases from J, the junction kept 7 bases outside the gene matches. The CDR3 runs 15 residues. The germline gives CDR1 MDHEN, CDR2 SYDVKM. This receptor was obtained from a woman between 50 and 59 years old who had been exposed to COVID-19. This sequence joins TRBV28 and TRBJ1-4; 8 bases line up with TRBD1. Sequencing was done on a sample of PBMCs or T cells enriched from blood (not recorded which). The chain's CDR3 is CASSGGGQANEKLFF. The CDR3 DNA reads TGTGCCAGCAGTGGAGGGGGACAGGCGAATGAAAAACTGTTTTTT. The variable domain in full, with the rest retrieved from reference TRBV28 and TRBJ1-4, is DVKVTQSSRYLVKRTGEKVFLECVQDMDHENMFWYRQDPGLGLRLIYFSYDVKMKEKGDIPEGYSVSREKKERFSLILESASTNQTSMYLCASSGGGQANEKLFFGSGTQLSVL.